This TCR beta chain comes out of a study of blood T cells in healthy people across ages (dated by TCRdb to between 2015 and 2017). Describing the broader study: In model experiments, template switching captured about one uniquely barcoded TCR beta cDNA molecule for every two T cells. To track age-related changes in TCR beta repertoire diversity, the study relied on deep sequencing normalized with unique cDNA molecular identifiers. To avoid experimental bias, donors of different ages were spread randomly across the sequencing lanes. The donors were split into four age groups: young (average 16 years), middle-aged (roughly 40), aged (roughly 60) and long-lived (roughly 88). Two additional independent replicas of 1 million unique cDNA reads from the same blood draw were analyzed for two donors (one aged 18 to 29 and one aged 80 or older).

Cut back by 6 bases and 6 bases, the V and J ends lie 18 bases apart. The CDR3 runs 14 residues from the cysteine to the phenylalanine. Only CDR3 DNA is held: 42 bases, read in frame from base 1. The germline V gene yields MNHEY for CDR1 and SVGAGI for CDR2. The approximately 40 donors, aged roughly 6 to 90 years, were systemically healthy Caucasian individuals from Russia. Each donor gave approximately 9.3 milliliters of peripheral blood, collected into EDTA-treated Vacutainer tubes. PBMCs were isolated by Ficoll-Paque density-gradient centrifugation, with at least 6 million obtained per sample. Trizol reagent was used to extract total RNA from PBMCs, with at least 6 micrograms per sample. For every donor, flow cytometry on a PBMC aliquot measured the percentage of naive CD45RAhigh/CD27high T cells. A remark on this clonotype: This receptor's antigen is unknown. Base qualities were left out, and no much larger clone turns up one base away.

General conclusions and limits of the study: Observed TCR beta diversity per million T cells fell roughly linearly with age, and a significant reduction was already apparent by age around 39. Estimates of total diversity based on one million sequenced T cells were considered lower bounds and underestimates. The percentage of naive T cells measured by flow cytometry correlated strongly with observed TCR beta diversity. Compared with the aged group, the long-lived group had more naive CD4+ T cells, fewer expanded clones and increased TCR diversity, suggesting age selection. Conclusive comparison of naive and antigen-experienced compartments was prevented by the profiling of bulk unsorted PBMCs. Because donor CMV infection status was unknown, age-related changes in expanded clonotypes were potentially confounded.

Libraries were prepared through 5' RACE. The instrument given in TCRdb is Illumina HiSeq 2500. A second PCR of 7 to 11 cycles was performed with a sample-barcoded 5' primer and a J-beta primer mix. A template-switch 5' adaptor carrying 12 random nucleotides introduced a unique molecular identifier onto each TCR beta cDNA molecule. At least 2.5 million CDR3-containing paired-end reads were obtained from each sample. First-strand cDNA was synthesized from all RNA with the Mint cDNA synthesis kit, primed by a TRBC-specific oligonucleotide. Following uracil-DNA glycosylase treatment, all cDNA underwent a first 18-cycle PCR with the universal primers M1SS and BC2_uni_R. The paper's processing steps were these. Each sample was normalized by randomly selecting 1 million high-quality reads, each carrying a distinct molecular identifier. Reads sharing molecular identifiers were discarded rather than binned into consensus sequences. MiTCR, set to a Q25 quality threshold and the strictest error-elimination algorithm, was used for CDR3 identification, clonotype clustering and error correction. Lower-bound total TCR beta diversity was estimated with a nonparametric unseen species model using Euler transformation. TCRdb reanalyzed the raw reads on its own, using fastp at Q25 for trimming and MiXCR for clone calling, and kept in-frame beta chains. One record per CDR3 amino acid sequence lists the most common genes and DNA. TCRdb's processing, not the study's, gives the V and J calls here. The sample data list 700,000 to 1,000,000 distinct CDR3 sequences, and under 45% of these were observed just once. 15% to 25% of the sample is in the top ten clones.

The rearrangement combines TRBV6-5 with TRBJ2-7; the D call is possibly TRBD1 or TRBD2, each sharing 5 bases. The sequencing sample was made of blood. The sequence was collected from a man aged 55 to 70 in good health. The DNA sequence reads TGTGCCAGCAGACCCCGGGACCCAGGCGGCGAGCAGTACTTC. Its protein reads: CASRPRDPGGEQYF.